This entry lists 23 T cell receptor beta chains sequenced from one sample in a study of identical twins. TCRdb reanalysed the 5' RACE reads using MiXCR and keeps one entry per CDR3 protein. The data hold hundreds of thousands of distinct CDR3 sequences, with roughly an eighth observed a single time. These data are also associated with another study on yellow fever vaccine responses in identical twins.

Sequenced input: PBMCs. These receptors all stem from a woman aged 18-29 years in good health.

The rearrangement joins TRBV3-1 to TRBJ2-1; D might be TRBD2 (6 bases). CDR1 LGHDT and CDR2 YNNKEL come from the germline V gene (reference sequence). V lost 4 bases and J 5 bases, leaving 12 bases between the germline ends. The CDR3 sequence is 14 residues long. The CDR3 region has the DNA TGTGCCAGCAGCCGCGGGGCGGGAAACAATGAGCAGTTCTTC. Amino acid sequence: CASSRGAGNNEQFF.

The chain couples TRBV7-2 to TRBJ2-5; D tentatively reads TRBD1 or TRBD2 (5 bases each). The V end lost 3 bases, the J end lost 2 bases, and 13 bases lay between the germline ends. CDR3 length: 15 residues. Germline V gene data show CDR1 as SGHTA and CDR2 as FQGNSA. The CDR3 protein is CASSFYGAPQETQYF. CDR3 in DNA: TGTGCCAGCAGCTTTTACGGGGCCCCTCAAGAGACCCAGTACTTC.

There are many counts of this clonotype. The rearrangement links TRBV12-3 or TRBV12-4 to TRBJ2-1, with D possibly being TRBD2 (7 bases). This CDR3 region has 14 residues. V dropped 6 bases and J dropped 2 bases, with 11 bases sitting between them. The DNA of the CDR3 is TGTGCCAGCAGGACAGGACTAGCCTACAATGAGCAGTTCTTC. This gives the protein CASRTGLAYNEQFF.

J is TRBJ2-7 and V is TRBV2; D may be TRBD1 (6 bases). Germline assignment: CDR1 SNHLY and CDR2 FYNNEI. Trimming shortened V by 7 bases and J by 1 base, and 17 bases separated the two germline ends. The CDR3 contains 15 residues. CDR3 sequence reads: CASIPTGATSYEQYV. Here the CDR3 DNA reads TGTGCCAGCATCCCGACAGGTGCGACGTCCTACGAGCAGTACGTC.

The sample holds many counts of this clonotype. V gene TRBV4-1 combines with J gene TRBJ2-2; TRBD2 matches at 10 bases. The CDR3 is 17 residues long. CDR1 and CDR2 from the germline V gene are MGHRA and YSYEKL. J lost 4 bases, V lost 0 bases, and 5 bases had no gene match. CDR3 sequence reads: CASSQDGTSVFTGELFF. The CDR3 nucleotides read TGCGCCAGCAGCCAAGATGGGACTAGCGTTTTCACCGGGGAGCTGTTTTTT.

This clonotype was seen a handful of times. This chain links TRBV29-1 with TRBJ2-1; D gene uncertain. CDR1 SQVTM and CDR2 ANQGSEA come from the germline V gene. This CDR3 comprises 17 residues. Trimming removed 4 bases from V and 4 bases from J, with 23 bases in between. CDR3 in DNA: TGCAGCGTTGTCCGCCCCCAGGCGACGATATTGTACAATGAGCAGTTCTTC. Translating gives CSVVRPQATILYNEQFF.

This clonotype came up a few times. The CDR3 is CARLEGGHLPYEQYV. The CDR3 coding sequence is TGCGCCAGGTTGGAGGGGGGGCATCTGCCCTACGAGCAGTACGTC. V and J are TRBV5-1 and TRBJ2-7, with TRBD2 as a possible D gene (7 bases). The germline gives CDR1 SGHRS, CDR2 YFSETQ. The CDR3 spans 15 residues. The V end lost 8 bases, the J end lost 2 bases, and 20 bases lay between the germline ends.

In its sample, this clonotype was seen a few times. This chain connects TRBV27 to TRBJ1-2; D is unclear. Germline V CDR1 and CDR2: MNHEY, SMNVEV (reference sequence). With 0 bases removed from V and 9 bases from J, the gap between germline ends came to 11 bases. CDR3 length: 13 amino acids. CDR3 sequence (DNA): TGTGCCAGCAGTTTATCCGGGGAGAGACGCTACACCTTC. Translated, it gives CASSLSGERRYTF.

This clonotype was detected a few times. This rearrangement joins TRBV18 to TRBJ2-7; 9 bases match TRBD2. This CDR3 has 16 amino acids. The J segment lost 2 bases and the V segment lost 3 bases, leaving 8 bases of the junction unmatched. The germline CDR1 and CDR2 sequences are KGHSH and LQKENI. The CDR3 loop is CASSPNQIAGAYEQYF. The CDR3 coding sequence is TGTGCCAGCTCACCCAACCAAATAGCGGGAGCCTACGAGCAGTACTTC.

The V and J genes are TRBV20-1 and TRBJ2-6; a weak D match, TRBD2 (6 bases). There are 17 residues in the CDR3. The V end was cut by 2 bases, the J end by 0 bases, with 14 bases between. Per germline, CDR1 DFQATT and CDR2 SNEGSKA (reference sequence). CDR3 in amino acids: CSARFSRGNSGANVLTF. The CDR3 DNA reads TGCAGTGCTAGATTTTCGCGGGGAAACTCTGGGGCCAACGTCCTGACTTTC.

This clonotype was observed many times. J is TRBJ1-1 and V is TRBV10-3; D is possibly TRBD1 (6 bases). Trimming pared 6 bases from V and 1 base from J, leaving 21 bases between. The CDR3 totals 17 residues. Germline V lookup: CDR1 ENHRY, CDR2 SYGVKD. CDR3 sequence: CAIRGGTHRLGNTEAFF. Written as DNA, the CDR3 is TGTGCCATCAGGGGAGGGACACACAGGTTGGGGAACACTGAAGCTTTCTTT.

The chain links TRBV24-1 to TRBJ1-1, with D possibly being TRBD1 (5 bases). CDR1 is KGHDR, CDR2 SFDVKD, per germline. V was shortened by 8 bases and J by 4 bases, with 7 bases between the two germline ends. The CDR3 has 11 amino acids. In nucleotides, the CDR3 is TGTGCCACCACTCAGGGCACTGAAGCTTTCTTT. Encoded protein: CATTQGTEAFF.

This clonotype showed up just a few times. This chain links TRBV29-1 with TRBJ2-7; D is ambiguous. This CDR3 region has 13 residues. Per germline, CDR1 SQVTM and CDR2 ANQGSEA. Trimming left V 5 bases short and J 4 bases short, with 15 bases between. CDR3 sequence reads: CSVTALGNYEQYF. The CDR3 nucleotides are TGCAGCGTTACAGCGCTCGGTAATTACGAGCAGTACTTC.

This clonotype was picked up a small number of times. This chain links TRBV12-3 or TRBV12-4 with TRBJ2-7; no definite D call. V was shortened by 6 bases and J by 0 bases, with 9 bases between the two germline ends. The CDR3 consists of 13 residues. CDR3 DNA: TGTGCCAGCAGCCCTCACCCCTCCTACGAGCAGTACTTC. Amino acids: CASSPHPSYEQYF.

The rearrangement uses TRBV6-1 and TRBJ2-1, with TRBD2 matching over 10 bases. V was pared by 7 bases and J by 6 bases, with 9 bases of the junction left unmatched. Germline CDR1 is MNHNS and CDR2 is SASEGT. The length of the CDR3 is 15 residues. The CDR3 protein is CASTEAGGPVNEQFF. As DNA, the CDR3 is TGTGCCAGCACCGAAGCGGGAGGGCCGGTCAATGAGCAGTTCTTC.

This clonotype has a handful of counts. The chain is built from TRBV28 and TRBJ2-1; TRBD2 matches at 12 bases. The CDR3 extends over 16 amino acids. V gave up 4 bases and J gave up 4 bases; unmatched junction bases: 5. In germline, CDR1 is MDHEN, CDR2 SYDVKM. CDR3 region: CASSSTTSGGYNEQFF. The DNA for the CDR3 is TGTGCCAGCAGTTCCACGACTAGCGGGGGATACAATGAGCAGTTCTTC.

This chain joins TRBV7-3 and TRBJ2-7; 10 bases line up with TRBD2. CDR1 is SGHTA, CDR2 FQGTGA, per germline. This CDR3 has 19 residues. Trimming at V came to 2 bases and at J to 1 base, leaving 14 bases not matched to a gene. CDR3 coding DNA: TGTGCCAGCAGCTTATACCCCACCGGTAGCGGGAGGACTTCCTACGAGCAGTACTTC. Encoded protein: CASSLYPTGSGRTSYEQYF. Looking up the rest from reference TRBV7-3 and TRBJ2-7 gives the full variable domain: GAGVSQTPSNKVTEKGKYVELRCDPISGHTALYWYRQSLGQGPEFLIYFQGTGAADDSGLPNDRFFAVRPEGSVSTLKIQRTERGDSAVYLCASSLYPTGSGRTSYEQYFGPGTRLTVT.

The rearrangement uses TRBV5-5 and TRBJ2-4, with 11 bases fitting TRBD2. The CDR3 runs 18 residues. Per the germline V gene, CDR1 is SGHKS and CDR2 is YYEKEE (reference sequence). V gave up 5 bases and J gave up 4 bases; unmatched junction bases: 14. The CDR3 DNA follows: TGTGCCAGCAGTCTGGGGCTAGCGGGAGGACGCGAGAAAAACATTCAGTACTTC. This sequence encodes CASSLGLAGGREKNIQYF.

The J gene is TRBJ2-5, the V gene TRBV24-1, with 7 bases aligning to TRBD1. Germline V gene data show CDR1 as KGHDR and CDR2 as SFDVKD. V dropped 2 bases and J dropped 4; count of bases not matched to a gene: 0. CDR3 length: 13 residues. The CDR3 spells CATSDWTGETQYF. The CDR3 nucleotides read TGTGCCACCAGTGATTGGACAGGAGAGACCCAGTACTTC.

This clonotype was recorded at least ten times. The rearrangement joins TRBV5-1 to TRBJ1-4; D call uncertain. In germline, CDR1 is SGHRS, CDR2 YFSETQ. The CDR3 contains 14 residues. V gave up 0 bases and J gave up 3 bases, with 6 bases separating them. In DNA form, the CDR3 reads TGCGCCAGCAGCTTGGCCGTTTCTAATGAAAAACTGTTTTTT. It specifies CASSLAVSNEKLFF. The variable domain in full, completed from reference TRBV5-1 and TRBJ1-4, reads KAGVTQTPRYLIKTRGQQVTLSCSPISGHRSVSWYQQTPGQGLQFLFEYFSETQRNKGNFPGRFSGRQFSNSRSEMNVSTLELGDSALYLCASSLAVSNEKLFFGSGTQLSVL.

V and J are TRBV29-1 and TRBJ1-1, with TRBD1 matching 9 bases. CDR1 SQVTM and CDR2 ANQGSEA come from the germline V gene. Germline trimming cut 6 bases from V and 4 bases from J; bases unmatched to any gene: 9. This CDR3 is built from 14 residues. The CDR3 DNA follows: TGCAGCGTCCCTCGGGGACAGGGTACCACTGAAGCTTTCTTT. Encoded protein: CSVPRGQGTTEAFF.

This clonotype was recorded many times. The chain has TRBV5-1 and TRBJ2-1, with D possibly matching TRBD1 (5 bases). This CDR3 comprises 14 residues. Germline CDR1 SGHRS, CDR2 YFSETQ. V lost 4 bases, J lost 9 bases, and 17 bases lay in between. This CDR3 reads CASSQTQGSGEQFF. CDR3 bases: TGCGCCAGCAGCCAAACCCAGGGATCGGGTGAGCAGTTCTTC.

V is TRBV24-1 and J is TRBJ2-1; 10 positions match TRBD2. J was trimmed by 3 bases and V by 3 bases; bases with no gene match: 4. Germline lookup yields CDR1 KGHDR and CDR2 SFDVKD. This CDR3 is built from 16 residues. CDR3 sequence (DNA): TGTGCCACCAGTGATCCAGTAGCGGGGGGCTACAATGAGCAGTTCTTC. Its translation is CATSDPVAGGYNEQFF.